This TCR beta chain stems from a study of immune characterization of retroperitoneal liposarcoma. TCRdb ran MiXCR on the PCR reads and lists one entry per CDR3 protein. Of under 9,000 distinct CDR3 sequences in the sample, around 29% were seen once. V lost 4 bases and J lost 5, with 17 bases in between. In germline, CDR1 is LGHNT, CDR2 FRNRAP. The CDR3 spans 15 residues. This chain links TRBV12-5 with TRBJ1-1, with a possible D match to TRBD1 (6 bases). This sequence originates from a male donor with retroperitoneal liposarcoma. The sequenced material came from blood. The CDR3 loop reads CASGSTVKGGTEAFF. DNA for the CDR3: TGTGCTAGTGGTTCCACGGTGAAAGGGGGAACTGAAGCTTTCTTT.